Below are 20 T cell receptor beta chains sequenced from a single sample in a study of post-analysis software for immune sequencing data. General observations from the study: Relative to controls, patients had a few TRBV segments at higher frequency, with TRBV5-6, TRBV5-1 and TRBV20-1 among these.

Carried by the TCR beta cDNA libraries were unique molecular identifiers. TCRdb independently ran MiXCR on the PCR reads; one entry per CDR3 protein. The table has approximately 570,000 distinct CDR3 sequences, about 40% seen once. These receptors lack a known antigen. Sequences were obtained from blood. The receptors shown here come from a girl aged 10-17 years with multiple sclerosis.

This chain links TRBV6-5 with TRBJ2-6; 8 bases align to TRBD2. V dropped 2 bases and J dropped 3; count of bases not matched to a gene: 12. CDR1 and CDR2 from the germline V gene are MNHEY and SVGAGI. The CDR3 length is 19 residues. The CDR3 DNA reads as TGTGCCAGCAGTTACGCGGCGGGGGGCGCGGGTAGTGGGGCCAACGTCCTGACTTTC. Residues: CASSYAAGGAGSGANVLTF.

The chain uses TRBV29-1 and TRBJ2-5, with D perhaps matching TRBD2 (6 bases). This CDR3 is 15 amino acids long. Germline CDR1 SQVTM, CDR2 ANQGSEA. Trimming pared 1 base from V and 1 base from J, leaving 13 bases between. DNA for the CDR3: TGCAGCGTTGAAGGCGAAACTAGCCCCCAAGAGACCCAGTACTTC. Encoded protein: CSVEGETSPQETQYF.

CDR3 nucleotides: TGTGCCAGCAGTACAGGGGGCCCATACTATGGCTACACCTTC. Protein sequence: CASSTGGPYYGYTF. This rearrangement joins TRBV12-3 or TRBV12-4 to TRBJ1-2; 9 positions match TRBD1. The CDR3 loop spans 14 amino acids. V was clipped by 5 bases and J by 3 bases; unmatched bases: 4.

This chain uses TRBV29-1 with TRBJ2-5; D possibly corresponds to TRBD2 (7 bases). There are 14 residues in the CDR3. Looked up from germline, CDR1 is SQVTM and CDR2 is ANQGSEA. Trimming removed 6 bases at V and 4 bases at J, with 18 bases between. CDR3 region: CSVSMGGRPETQYF. CDR3 bases: TGCAGCGTCTCTATGGGGGGGCGCCCAGAGACCCAGTACTTC. Complete variable domain (other parts from reference TRBV29-1 and TRBJ2-5): SAVISQKPSRDICQRGTSLTIQCQVDSQVTMMFWYRQQPGQSLTLIATANQGSEATYESGFVIDKFPISRPNLTFSTLTVSNMSPEDSSIYLCSVSMGGRPETQYFGPGTRLLVL.

This chain uses TRBV13 with TRBJ2-1; the match to TRBD1 covers 11 bases. The CDR3 is 14 residues long. Germline values: CDR1 PRHDT, CDR2 FYEKMQ (reference sequence). V gave up 6 bases and J gave up 6 bases; unmatched junction bases: 4. As DNA, the CDR3 is TGTGCCAGCAGTTGGGGACAGGGGGTCAATGAGCAGTTCTTC. Protein product: CASSWGQGVNEQFF.

This chain uses TRBV7-9 with TRBJ1-1; 7 nucleotides align to TRBD1. This CDR3 has 11 amino acids. Germline CDR1 reads SEHNR; CDR2 reads FQNEAQ (reference sequence). CDR3 in DNA: TGTGCTAGCGCTCTGGAGGGGGCCACTTTCTTT. Its translation: CASALEGATFF.

This chain links TRBV9 with TRBJ2-5, with D perhaps matching TRBD2 (6 bases). Germline CDR1 is SGDLS and CDR2 is YYNGEE. The CDR3 loop spans 15 amino acids. V lost 4 bases and J lost 11, with 24 bases in between. The CDR3 bases are TGTGCCAGCAGCCCTTCGGGGCGGGGATCGGGTGAGCAGTACTTC. Encoded protein: CASSPSGRGSGEQYF.

The sample holds a few counts of this clonotype. The V call is TRBV27, the J call TRBJ2-1; a weak D match, TRBD1 (6 bases). V was pared by 0 bases and J by 3 bases, with 15 bases between. Germline CDR1 and CDR2: MNHEY and SMNVEV (reference sequence). The CDR3 runs to 17 residues. For the CDR3, the DNA is TGTGCCAGCAGTTTATCGCATCAGGGGTTAGGCTACAATGAGCAGTTCTTC. Amino acid sequence: CASSLSHQGLGYNEQFF.

The V call is TRBV3-1, the J call TRBJ2-7, with 8 positions matching TRBD2. The J call may be wrong; the DNA end is better matched by TRBJ2-4. Germline V gene sequence: CDR1 LGHDT, CDR2 YNNKEL (reference sequence). The CDR3 covers 16 residues. The CDR3 DNA sequence: TGTGCCAGCAGCCCGACCGTAGCGGGAAGGCGGGGCATTCAGTACTTC. Translated: CASSPTVAGRRGIQYF.

This chain links TRBV15 with TRBJ1-2, with D perhaps TRBD1 (5 bases). The CDR3 has 16 amino acids. V was cut by 1 base and J by 4 bases, with 16 bases left in between. Germline CDR1 and CDR2: LNHNV and YYDKDF (reference sequence). The CDR3, as DNA: TGTGCCACCAGCAGAGGCGCGGACATCCAGGGCTATGGCTACACCTTC. Translated, it gives CATSRGADIQGYGYTF.

The genes are TRBV5-1 and TRBJ2-7; D not resolved. With 2 bases removed from V and 6 bases from J, the gap between germline ends came to 18 bases. Germline V gives CDR1 SGHRS, CDR2 YFSETQ. The CDR3 runs 15 residues. CDR3 sequence (DNA): TGCGCCAGCAGCTTAGCGACCGTTACGATCTCCGAGCAGTACTTC. Its translation is CASSLATVTISEQYF.

V gene TRBV7-9 combines with J gene TRBJ2-5; D perhaps matches TRBD1 (5 bases). Germline assignment: CDR1 SEHNR and CDR2 FQNEAQ (reference sequence). Trimming removed 6 bases from V and 0 bases from J, with 17 bases in between. The CDR3 runs 16 residues. The CDR3 region is CASSSPRGPYQETQYF. The DNA for the CDR3 is TGTGCCAGCAGTTCTCCAAGGGGCCCGTACCAAGAGACCCAGTACTTC.

The chain employs TRBV20-1 and TRBJ2-3; no clear D gene. Germline CDR1 and CDR2: DFQATT and SNEGSKA (reference sequence). Trimming pared 6 bases from V and 1 base from J, leaving 5 bases between. CDR3 size: 11 residues. The CDR3 DNA follows: TGCAGTGCCGAGGGCACAGATACGCAGTATTTT. Translation gives CSAEGTDTQYF.

V gene TRBV6-1 combines with J gene TRBJ1-2, with D hard to call. Germline lookup yields CDR1 MNHNS and CDR2 SASEGT. Trimming stripped 6 bases from V and 8 bases from J, with 13 bases between. The CDR3 covers 12 residues. CDR3 DNA: TGTGCCAGCAGGGTGGCGGCTGGGGGCTACACCTTC. Its protein product is CASRVAAGGYTF.

The CDR3 DNA reads TGCAGTGCTACCTCCGGACTAGCGGGAGGAGGTAAAAATGAGCAGTTCTTC. Amino acid sequence: CSATSGLAGGGKNEQFF. V usage is TRBV20-1 and J usage is TRBJ2-1; 14 bases agree with TRBD2. V lost 4 bases, J lost 7 bases, and 12 bases stayed unmatched. The CDR3 is 17 amino acids. From germline, CDR1 is DFQATT and CDR2 SNEGSKA (reference sequence).

The CDR3 DNA reads as TGCGCCAGCAGCTTGCGCAGGGGGACCTTCAATGAGCAGTTCTTC. This sequence encodes CASSLRRGTFNEQFF. J is TRBJ2-1 and V is TRBV5-1; 7 bases map to TRBD1. V lost 1 base to trimming and J lost 6 bases; unmatched junction nucleotides: 7. Germline V gene lookup returns CDR1 SGHRS and CDR2 YFSETQ. This CDR3 has 15 amino acids.

This clonotype was counted between two and nine times. The chain has TRBV6-1 and TRBJ1-5, with D possibly matching TRBD1 (5 bases). CDR3 length equals 21 residues. The V end lost 7 bases, the J end lost 1 base, and 32 bases lay between the germline ends. Germline V gene lookup returns CDR1 MNHNS and CDR2 SASEGT. The CDR3 nucleotides read TGTGCCAGCACCTCCAGACGAGTCGGACATATGTTTCGGGAAAGCAATCAGCCCCAGCATTTT. It yields the protein CASTSRRVGHMFRESNQPQHF.

The CDR3 region is CASSQVGTGEDTQYF. CDR3 DNA sequence: TGCGCCAGCAGCCAAGTAGGGACAGGGGAAGATACGCAGTATTTT. J is TRBJ2-3 and V is TRBV4-1, with 10 nucleotides matching TRBD1. Germline V gene lookup returns CDR1 MGHRA and CDR2 YSYEKL. The CDR3 consists of 15 residues. V was pared by 1 base and J by 5 bases, with 3 bases of the junction left unmatched.

This clonotype turned up a few times. V gene TRBV20-1 combines with J gene TRBJ2-1; TRBD2 is a possible D gene (6 bases). The V end was cut by 0 bases, the J end by 4 bases, with 13 bases between. Germline lookup yields CDR1 DFQATT and CDR2 SNEGSKA (reference sequence). The CDR3 sequence is 15 residues long. CDR3 protein: CSAREPGSGYNEQFF. The CDR3 DNA is TGCAGTGCTAGAGAGCCGGGTAGCGGATACAATGAGCAGTTCTTC.

The chain joins TRBV2 to TRBJ2-7; D is uncertain. V was shortened by 3 bases and J by 0 bases, with 3 bases between the two germline ends. The V gene's germline CDR1 is SNHLY and CDR2 FYNNEI. The CDR3 totals 12 residues. CDR3 sequence: CASSDGSYEQYF. The CDR3 DNA is TGTGCCAGCAGTGACGGCTCCTACGAGCAGTACTTC.